The 18 T cell receptor beta chains given below trace back to one sample, sequenced in a study of cytomegalovirus exposure and HLA in healthy donors. PCR primers comprised 60 Vbeta and 13 Jbeta primers. Assay: immunoSEQ multiplex PCR; the TCRdb copy retains only in-frame clones and omits some. The sample consists of 100,000 to 150,000 clones, about three quarters of them appearing once. Sequencing input: PBMCs. The receptors derive from a man younger than 40 in good health and CMV-seronegative.

The chain is built from TRBV6-6 and TRBJ1-5; D is undetermined. This CDR3 is 15 amino acids long. Germline CDR1 reads MNHNY; CDR2 reads SVGAGI (reference sequence). The V end was cut by 2 bases, the J end by 0 bases, with 8 bases between. CDR3 sequence: CASSYGGNSNQPQHF. The CDR3 DNA sequence: TGTGCCAGCAGTTACGGCGGGAATAGCAATCAGCCCCAGCATTTT.

The chain uses TRBV4-2 and TRBJ2-5, with 15 bases identical to TRBD2. The CDR3 has 21 residues. CDR1 is LGHNA and CDR2 is YNFKEQ in the germline V gene. The ends lost 4 bases at V and 5 bases at J; junction bases unmatched: 20. CDR3 DNA: TGTGCCAGCAGCCTCTTCCCGGGACTAGCGGGGGGTAGGCAGATCGAGGAGACCCAGTACTTC. This codes for CASSLFPGLAGGRQIEETQYF.

This clone came up a few times. The chain uses TRBV6-4 and TRBJ2-3, with TRBD2 matching over 10 bases. The J segment lost 4 bases and the V segment lost 5 bases, leaving 6 bases of the junction unmatched. This CDR3 spans 15 amino acids. CDR1 is MRHNA, CDR2 SNTAGT, per germline. For the CDR3, the DNA is TGTGCCAGCAGTCCGCTAGCGGGGGTCGCAGATACGCAGTATTTT. Encoded protein: CASSPLAGVADTQYF.

The rearrangement links TRBV5-4 to TRBJ2-7; maybe TRBD1 (5 bases). V shed 2 bases and J shed 3 bases, with 12 bases lying between them. This CDR3 comprises 14 residues. Germline lookup yields CDR1 SGHNT and CDR2 YYREEE (reference sequence). The CDR3 sequence: CASSLAVGDYEQYF. The CDR3 DNA reads as TGTGCCAGCAGCTTAGCAGTAGGGGACTACGAGCAGTACTTC.

This clone appeared once. The chain has TRBV10-3 and TRBJ2-1; TRBD2 is a possible D gene (6 bases). The germline V and J ends were trimmed by 6 bases and 1 base, with 10 bases remaining between them. The CDR3 has 14 amino acids. Germline CDR1 ENHRY, CDR2 SYGVKD. The CDR3 protein is CAIRAGTSYNEQFF. CDR3 DNA: TGTGCCATCAGAGCCGGGACTTCCTACAATGAGCAGTTCTTC.

The J gene is TRBJ2-5, the V gene TRBV5-1; D ambiguous. The end of the DNA fits TRBJ2-7 better, so the J call may be wrong. CDR3 size: 12 residues. Germline V gives CDR1 SGHRS, CDR2 YFSETQ. CDR3 DNA: TGCGCCAGCAGCCTGAGCTCCTACGAGCAGTACTTC. Translated, it gives CASSLSSYEQYF.

V gene TRBV4-2 combines with J gene TRBJ2-7, with 9 bases lining up with TRBD1. This CDR3 is 13 amino acids long. Germline V lookup: CDR1 LGHNA, CDR2 YNFKEQ. V gave up 8 bases and J gave up 4 bases; unmatched junction bases: 6. CDR3: CASSTGGGYEQYF. The CDR3 DNA is TGTGCCAGCTCCACAGGGGGCGGGTACGAGCAGTACTTC.

The rearrangement uses TRBV4-2 and TRBJ2-5; TRBD2 aligns across 10 bases. In germline, CDR1 is LGHNA, CDR2 YNFKEQ. The CDR3 has 15 residues. Losses at the gene ends were 4 bases for V and 7 bases for J; bases not matched to a gene: 9. CDR3 residues: CASSPGTSALRTQYF. The CDR3 region has the DNA TGTGCCAGCAGCCCTGGGACTAGCGCCCTAAGGACCCAGTACTTC.

There are a few counts of this clone. This sequence joins TRBV5-1 and TRBJ2-5; D is unresolved. The V and J ends lost 2 bases and 2 bases respectively, with 4 bases between them. This CDR3 comprises 12 residues. Germline assignment: CDR1 SGHRS and CDR2 YFSETQ. The CDR3 sequence is CASSLQQETQYF. CDR3 in DNA: TGCGCCAGCAGCTTACAGCAAGAGACCCAGTACTTC.

The chain joins TRBV6-1 to TRBJ1-1; D is perhaps TRBD1 (6 bases). This CDR3 has 14 amino acids. Germline V gene data show CDR1 as MNHNS and CDR2 as SASEGT. V was clipped by 7 bases and J by 4 bases, with 16 bases between them. The CDR3 region is CASTLTGSGTEAFF. CDR3 nucleotides: TGTGCCAGCACCCTCACAGGGTCTGGCACTGAAGCTTTCTTT.

The genes are TRBV4-3 and TRBJ2-6, with 8 bases that match TRBD1. Germline V gene data show CDR1 as LGHNA and CDR2 as YSLEER. The CDR3 has 17 residues. With V trimmed by 2 bases and J by 2 bases, 5 bases remained unmatched. The CDR3 sequence is CASSQSPGGAGANVLTF. The CDR3 DNA reads as TGCGCCAGCAGCCAAAGTCCAGGGGGCGCTGGGGCCAACGTCCTGACTTTC.

The chain joins TRBV7-2 to TRBJ2-1, with D perhaps matching TRBD1 (6 bases). The V gene's germline CDR1 is SGHTA and CDR2 FQGNSA. This CDR3 is 13 amino acids long. The CDR3 loop reads CVSQGTSYNEQFF. Here the CDR3 DNA reads TGTGTGTCGCAGGGGACATCCTACAATGAGCAGTTCTTC.

The chain combines TRBV11-2 with TRBJ2-7; the D gene is possibly TRBD2 (5 bases). The CDR3 is 14 amino acids. V lost 0 bases and J lost 1, with 7 bases in between. Germline CDR1 and CDR2: SGHAT and FQNNGV. The CDR3 spells CASSLEAESYEQYF. CDR3 coding DNA: TGTGCCAGCAGCTTAGAAGCGGAATCCTACGAGCAGTACTTC.

This chain links TRBV7-7 with TRBJ1-4, with D unclear. This CDR3 is 14 amino acids long. CDR1 and CDR2 (germline): SSHAT, FNYEAQ (reference sequence). V was trimmed by 0 bases and J by 6 bases, leaving 8 bases between them. The CDR3 here is CASSLALRYEKLFF. The DNA of the CDR3 is TGTGCCAGCAGCTTAGCGCTCAGGTATGAAAAACTGTTTTTT.

The rearrangement links TRBV28 to TRBJ2-7; 10 positions agree with TRBD1. Germline V gives CDR1 MDHEN, CDR2 SYDVKM. V lost 10 bases and J lost 2; bases outside the gene matches: 14. This CDR3 has 16 residues. The CDR3 spells CATSPDRGHPTYEQYF. The CDR3 coding sequence is TGTGCCACCTCCCCCGACAGGGGGCACCCAACCTACGAGCAGTACTTC.

The genes are TRBV6-5 and TRBJ1-6; 7 positions match TRBD1. The trim removed 4 bases at V and 10 bases at J, leaving 7 bases unmatched. This CDR3 comprises 14 residues. The V gene's germline CDR1 is MNHEY and CDR2 SVGAGI. As DNA, the CDR3 is TGTGCCAGCAGTTTCGACAGGGTAGGATCACCCCTCCACTTT. As protein: CASSFDRVGSPLHF.

V and J are TRBV27 and TRBJ2-7; 7 nucleotides align to TRBD2. Germline V gene data show CDR1 as MNHEY and CDR2 as SMNVEV (reference sequence). The V segment lost 2 bases and the J segment 1 base; nucleotides outside the gene matches: 5. This CDR3 spans 15 amino acids. The CDR3 loop is CASSLKPSGSYEQYF. The CDR3 DNA is TGTGCCAGCAGTTTAAAACCTAGCGGATCCTACGAGCAGTACTTC.

The chain carries TRBV4-2 and TRBJ2-3, with TRBD2 identical over 10 bases. V gave up 4 bases and J gave up 2 bases; unmatched junction bases: 18. Germline V lookup: CDR1 LGHNA, CDR2 YNFKEQ. The CDR3 is made up of 20 amino acids. CDR3 sequence reads: CASSLRKLAGGRTNTDTQYF. The CDR3 coding sequence is TGTGCCAGCAGCCTACGTAAGTTAGCGGGGGGCCGTACAAACACAGATACGCAGTATTTT.